This is a list of T cell receptor beta chains from one sample in a study of cytotoxic CD8 clonotypes in ibrutinib-treated CLL. The assay was immunoSEQ multiplex PCR, and TCRdb's table has in-frame clones only and misses some. The table lists 250,000 to 350,000 clones, roughly three quarters of them singletons. The specimen was PBMCs, collected at disease progression, from a patient treated with ibrutinib. The receptors shown here come from a human donor with chronic lymphocytic leukemia. The CDR3 runs from the conserved cysteine through the conserved F or W. Each record gives: D gene, V gene, clone size, J gene, CDR3 protein, CDR3 DNA. D genes are given only for firm matches. Clone size is stated in some rows and not others, as once, few, many or a class when expanded.

.	TRBV5-4	.	TRBJ1-2	CASSIGRDPWGYTF	TGTGCCAGCAGCATAGGACGGGACCCGTGGGGCTACACCTTC
.	TRBV7-8	.	TRBJ2-7	CASSRRSSYEQYF	TGTGCCAGCAGCCGCAGGAGCTCCTACGAGCAGTACTTC
TRBD1	TRBV10-1	.	TRBJ2-3	CASSNRGGTDTQYF	TGCGCCAGCAGTAACAGGGGTGGCACAGATACGCAGTATTTT
.	TRBV5-1	.	TRBJ2-7	CASSTRGLSYEQYF	TGCGCCAGCAGCACCAGGGGCCTCTCCTACGAGCAGTACTTC
TRBD2	TRBV9	.	TRBJ2-1	CASSVASASGYNEQFF	TGTGCCAGCAGCGTAGCTAGCGCTAGCGGATACAATGAGCAGTTCTTC
.	TRBV18	many	TRBJ2-2	CASTNTGELFF	TGTGCCAGCACAAACACCGGGGAGCTGTTTTTT
TRBD2	TRBV5-1	.	TRBJ2-1	CASSYGGAASNEQFF	TGCGCCAGCAGCTACGGGGGGGCCGCTAGTAATGAGCAGTTCTTC
.	TRBV28	.	TRBJ2-4	CASRRVGGAKNIQYF	TGTGCCAGCAGACGGGTCGGCGGAGCCAAAAACATTCAGTACTTC
.	TRBV7-9	.	TRBJ2-2	CASRGQRFVGELFF	TGTGCCAGCAGAGGACAGCGGTTTGTCGGGGAGCTGTTTTTT
.	TRBV9	.	TRBJ1-2	CASSPSTGVGYGYTF	TGTGCCAGCAGCCCTAGCACTGGGGTCGGCTATGGCTACACCTTC
TRBD1	TRBV9	.	TRBJ1-2	CASSVAKAPRPRQGASGYGYTF	TGTGCCAGCAGCGTAGCTAAAGCCCCCCGACCGAGACAGGGGGCGTCTGGCTATGGCTACACCTTC
.	TRBV5-8	.	TRBJ1-2	CASSLKWEGGSGYTF	TGTGCCAGCAGCTTGAAATGGGAAGGAGGTAGTGGCTACACCTTC
TRBD2	TRBV29-1	.	TRBJ2-7	CSARVSGSYEQYF	TGCAGCGCCCGAGTTAGCGGGAGCTACGAGCAGTACTTC
TRBD1	TRBV7-8	.	TRBJ1-1	CASSSWTGANTEAFF	TGTGCCAGCAGCTCCTGGACAGGGGCTAACACTGAAGCTTTCTTT
.	TRBV28	few	TRBJ2-3	CASSFRERVTDTQYF	TGTGCCAGCAGTTTTCGGGAGCGGGTCACAGATACGCAGTATTTT
.	TRBV7-9	.	TRBJ1-1	CASSFNGYEAFF	TGTGCCAGCAGCTTCAACGGTTATGAAGCTTTCTTT
.	TRBV19	few	TRBJ1-5	CASSMTGGPAGNQPQHF	TGTGCCAGTAGTATGACGGGGGGCCCGGCGGGGAATCAGCCCCAGCATTTT
TRBD2	TRBV29-1	.	TRBJ2-3	CGLAPFTDTQYF	TGTGGACTAGCCCCGTTCACAGATACGCAGTATTTT
TRBD1	TRBV6-1	many	TRBJ2-1	CASSGWGDRGNNEQFF	TGTGCCAGCAGTGGGTGGGGGGACAGGGGGAACAATGAGCAGTTCTTC
.	TRBV12-5	.	TRBJ2-1	CASGLGSGVDVNEQFF	TGTGCTAGTGGTTTAGGTTCAGGGGTCGACGTGAATGAGCAGTTCTTC
.	TRBV6-6	.	TRBJ2-7	CASSYAVPPVYEQYF	TGTGCCAGCAGTTACGCAGTCCCACCTGTCTACGAGCAGTACTTC
TRBD2	TRBV5-1	.	TRBJ2-1	CASSTRLAGVTYNEQFF	TGCGCCAGCAGCACGAGACTAGCGGGAGTGACCTACAATGAGCAGTTCTTC